The text below deals with one T cell receptor beta chain. The data belong to a study of T cells in Graves' hyperthyroidism and ophthalmopathy. The V end was cut by 2 bases, the J end by 7 bases, with 11 bases between. Per germline, CDR1 MNHEY and CDR2 SMNVEV (reference sequence). The CDR3 has 14 residues. Those patients with uncontrolled infection, other autoimmune disease, pregnancy or lactation were excluded. Regions amplified from RNA transcripts were the TCR beta CDR3 regions. Initially, a first-round RT-PCR of the TCR CDR3 employed the HTBI primer set. TCRdb passed the multiplex PCR reads through MiXCR, listing each CDR3 protein once. Among 200,000 to 250,000 distinct CDR3 sequences listed, approximately 16% were seen once.

Source material: blood. The rearrangement joins TRBV27 to TRBJ2-2; D unclear. This clonotype was obtained from a woman aged 18 to 35 with Graves' ophthalmopathy. In DNA, the CDR3 is TGTGCCAGCAGTTTAAGCTGGAAGAGCGGGGAGCTGTTTTTT. It is translated as CASSLSWKSGELFF.